This T cell receptor (beta chain) was retrieved from a study of PD-1 blockade in mismatch repair-deficient tumors. The repertoire was sequenced with immunoSEQ multiplex PCR; TCRdb's copy has only in-frame clones and lacks some. The sample includes around 25,000 clones, approximately 83% of them seen just once. A few pembrolizumab responders had their TCRs sequenced. The TCR was taken from an adult with mismatch repair-deficient cancer. The starting material was peripheral blood, obtained 12 weeks after starting pembrolizumab.

CDR3 nucleotides: TGTGCCAGCAGCTTGCGCCAAGAGACCCAGTACTTC. Residues: CASSLRQETQYF. V usage is TRBV5-4 and J usage is TRBJ2-5, with no clear D. This CDR3 spans 12 amino acids. Per the germline V gene, CDR1 is SGHNT and CDR2 is YYREEE (reference sequence). Trimming removed 1 base at V and 1 base at J, with 2 bases between.